This TCR beta chain was captured in a study of blood T cell repertoires in COVID-19. In the study overall: PBMCs, B-cell-depleted T cells, or T cells provided the cDNA or gDNA that made up the material.

The assay was immunoSEQ multiplex PCR, and TCRdb's table has in-frame clones only and misses some. Among 240,000 or so clones listed, roughly 86% were seen once. Germline lookup yields CDR1 ENHRY and CDR2 SYGVKD. The germline V and J ends were trimmed by 7 bases and 8 bases, with 14 bases remaining between them. The CDR3 is 13 residues long. A single count supports this clone. The chain recombines TRBV10-3 with TRBJ1-4, with no clear D. The material sequenced was peripheral blood. This TCR derives from a man of 80 years or more with acute or convalescent COVID-19. As DNA, the CDR3 is TGTGCCATCAAGGCGGCCGGCGAGGAAAAACTGTTTTTT. Translating gives CAIKAAGEEKLFF.